The sequence of this T cell receptor (beta chain) was determined in a study of OX40 agonist ivuxolimab in advanced cancers. Context from the whole study: Ivuxolimab was a fully human IgG2 agonistic monoclonal antibody targeting the costimulatory receptor OX40 (CD134). Intravenous ivuxolimab was administered to patients every 2 weeks at six dose levels: 0.01, 0.1, 0.3, 1.5, 3 and 10 mg/kg. Of the approximately 50 dose-escalation patients, hepatocellular carcinoma was present in roughly 19, melanoma in around 15, renal cell carcinoma in 9 and head and neck cancer in 9. A male proportion of nearly 85% and a mean age of roughly 55 years, ranging from 23 to 79, were recorded for the dose-escalation cohort. Prior anti-PD-1, anti-PD-L1 or anti-CTLA-4 therapy was permitted, and approximately 40% of dose-escalation patients had received checkpoint inhibitors. Partial responses occurred in three dose-escalation patients, of whom one had hepatocellular carcinoma and two had cutaneous melanoma. Peripheral TCRbeta sequencing aimed to test whether ivuxolimab altered TCR sequence diversity and caused clonal T-cell expansion. The paper covers the monotherapy dose-escalation part of the phase I ivuxolimab trial, which included N ≈ 57 patients. On the study overall, not on this receptor specifically: At doses of 0.1 to 3.0 mg/kg, clonal expansion of both CD4+ and CD8+ T cells in blood was seen between baseline and week 6. The antigen specificity of the clonally expanded peripheral T cells was not determined. Low levels of normalized T-cell clonal expansion were also shown by some nonresponding patients. In the 0.1-3.0 mg/kg groups, partial responders were among the patients with the lowest normalized peripheral clonal expansion, particularly in CD8+ T cells. After ivuxolimab, CD8+ T cells had more expanded clones than CD4+ T cells on average.

Comment on this clone: Its specific antigen is unknown. There are no base qualities to consult, and no much larger clone falls within one base.

The trial excluded patients who had a history of autoimmune disease or were on systemic immunosuppression. Peripheral blood for TCR sequencing was collected from all dose cohorts at baseline, on cycle 4 day 1, and on cycle 7 day 1. Samples were obtained from an open-label, multicenter, first-in-human phase I dose-escalation trial of ivuxolimab. Adults with locally advanced or metastatic melanoma, renal cell carcinoma, hepatocellular carcinoma or head and neck squamous cell carcinoma were enrolled in the trial. Before TCR sequencing, CD4+ and CD8+ T cells were separately sorted from peripheral blood. For sequencing of the TCRbeta CDR3 region, genomic DNA was extracted from the sorted cells. TCRbeta CDR3 regions were sequenced using the immunoSEQ Assay. The table was pulled from immuneACCESS by TCRdb, which kept in-frame rearrangements only. Such tables lose some clones; where checked, under half of the loss comes from unresolved V genes, and the rest has no known cause. This sample is represented by 95,000 to 150,000 clones; about 93% of them were singletons. The top ten clones comprise less than 0.2% of the sample.

V loses 5 bases, J loses 7 bases, and the germline ends lie 14 bases apart. Via the germline V gene, CDR1 is MNHNS and CDR2 SASEGT. From the cysteine through the phenylalanine, the CDR3 covers 13 amino acids. Only the CDR3 DNA is retained, 39 bases long and in frame from the first base. Recombination linked TRBV6-1 to TRBJ1-2; the D segment could be TRBD1, given 5 matching bases. The sample here was CD4+ or CD8+ T cells sorted from blood, taken in a trial of the OX40 agonist ivuxolimab. This TCR was sampled from an adult with an advanced solid tumor such as melanoma, head and neck, liver or kidney cancer. The encoded CDR3 is CASSLIGEGGYTF. The DNA sequence reads TGTGCCAGCAGTTTGATAGGGGAGGGTGGCTACACCTTC.